This passage covers 3 T cell receptor beta chains from one sample sequenced in a study of blood T cells in healthy people across ages (dated by TCRdb to 2014 to 2015). Libraries were constructed by 5' RACE. This sample was sequenced with an Illumina HiSeq 2500. A second PCR of roughly 7 to 11 cycles was performed with a sample-barcoded 5' primer and a J-beta primer mix. Through fastp at Q25 and MiXCR, TCRdb rebuilt clones from the public reads, retaining in-frame beta chains. Rows are combined by CDR3 protein, so each entry shows the most common genes and DNA. The table for this sample lists hundreds of thousands of distinct CDR3 sequences; about 36% of them were counted only once. 10% to 15% of the sample belongs to the ten largest clones. Input material: blood. These TCRs come from a man aged 18 to 29 in good health.

The V call is TRBV3-1, the J call TRBJ2-7; D remains unclear. Germline CDR1 LGHDT, CDR2 YNNKEL (reference sequence). This CDR3 is 14 amino acids long. With 5 bases removed from V and 0 bases from J, the gap between germline ends came to 11 bases. The CDR3 protein is CASSADWSSYEQYF. The CDR3 DNA is TGTGCCAGCAGCGCAGACTGGAGCTCCTACGAGCAGTACTTC.

The chain employs TRBV9 and TRBJ2-2, with 7 bases fitting TRBD1. V shed 0 bases and J 5 bases; nucleotides not matched to a gene: 4. Germline CDR1 and CDR2: SGDLS and YYNGEE. CDR3 length equals 15 residues. CDR3: CASSVGDRVTGELFF. The CDR3 nucleotides are TGTGCCAGCAGCGTAGGAGACAGGGTGACCGGGGAGCTGTTTTTT.

V is TRBV12-3 or TRBV12-4 and J is TRBJ2-5; D not certain. V shed 6 bases and J shed 3 bases, with 14 bases lying between them. The CDR3 has 14 residues. DNA for the CDR3: TGTGCCAGCAGACTTGCCGGGCCAAAAGAGACCCAGTACTTC. Translation gives CASRLAGPKETQYF.